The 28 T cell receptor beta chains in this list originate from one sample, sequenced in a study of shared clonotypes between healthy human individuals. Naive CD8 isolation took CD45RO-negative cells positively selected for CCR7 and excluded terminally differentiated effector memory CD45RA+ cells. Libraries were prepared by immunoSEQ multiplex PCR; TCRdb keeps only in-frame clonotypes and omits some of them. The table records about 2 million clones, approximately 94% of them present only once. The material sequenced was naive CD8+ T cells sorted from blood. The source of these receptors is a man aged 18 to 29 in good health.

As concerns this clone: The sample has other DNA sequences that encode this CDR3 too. CDR3 coding DNA: TGTGCCAGCAGTTTAGGGGGAAGCAACTATGGCTACACCTTC. Its protein is CASSLGGSNYGYTF. J is TRBJ1-2 and V is TRBV27; D might be TRBD1 (5 bases). The CDR3 is 14 amino acids. Trimming removed 2 bases at V and 2 bases at J, with 9 bases between. Germline V gene sequence: CDR1 MNHEY, CDR2 SMNVEV (reference sequence).

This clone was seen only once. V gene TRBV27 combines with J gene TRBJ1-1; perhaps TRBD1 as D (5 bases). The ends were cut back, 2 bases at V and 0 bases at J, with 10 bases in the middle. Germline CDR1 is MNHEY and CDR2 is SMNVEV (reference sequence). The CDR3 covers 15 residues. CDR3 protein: CASSLTGSMNTEAFF. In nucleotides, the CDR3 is TGTGCCAGCAGTTTAACAGGCAGTATGAACACTGAAGCTTTCTTT.

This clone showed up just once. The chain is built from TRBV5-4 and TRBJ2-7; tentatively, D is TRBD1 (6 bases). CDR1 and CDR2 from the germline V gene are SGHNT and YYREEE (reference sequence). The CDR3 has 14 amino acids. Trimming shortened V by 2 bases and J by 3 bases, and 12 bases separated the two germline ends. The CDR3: CASSFTGLIYEQYF. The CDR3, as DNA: TGTGCCAGCAGCTTTACAGGGTTAATCTACGAGCAGTACTTC.

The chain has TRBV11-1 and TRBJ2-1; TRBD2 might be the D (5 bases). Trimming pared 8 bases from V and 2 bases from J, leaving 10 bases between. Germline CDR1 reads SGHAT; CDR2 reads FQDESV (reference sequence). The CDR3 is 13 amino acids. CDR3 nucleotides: TGTGCCAGCTGCTCCGGGGCCTACAATGAGCAGTTCTTC. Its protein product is CASCSGAYNEQFF.

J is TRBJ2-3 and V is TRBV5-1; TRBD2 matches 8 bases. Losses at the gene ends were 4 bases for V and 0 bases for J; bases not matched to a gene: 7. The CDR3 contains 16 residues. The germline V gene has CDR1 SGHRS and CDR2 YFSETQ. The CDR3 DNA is TGCGCCAGCAGCCCGGAACTAGCGGATAGCACAGATACGCAGTATTTT. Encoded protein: CASSPELADSTDTQYF.

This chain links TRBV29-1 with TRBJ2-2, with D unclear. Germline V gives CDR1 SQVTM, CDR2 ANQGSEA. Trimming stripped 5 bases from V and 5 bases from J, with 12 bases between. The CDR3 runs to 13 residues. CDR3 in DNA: TGCAGCGTTCTACCGGTGAATACCGGGGAGCTGTTTTTT. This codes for CSVLPVNTGELFF.

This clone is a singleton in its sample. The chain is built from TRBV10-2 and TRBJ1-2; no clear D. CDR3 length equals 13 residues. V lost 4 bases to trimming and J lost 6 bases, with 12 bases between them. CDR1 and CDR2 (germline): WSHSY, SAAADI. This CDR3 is CASSVSSPDGYTF. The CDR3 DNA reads TGCGCCAGCAGTGTTTCAAGTCCGGATGGCTACACCTTC.

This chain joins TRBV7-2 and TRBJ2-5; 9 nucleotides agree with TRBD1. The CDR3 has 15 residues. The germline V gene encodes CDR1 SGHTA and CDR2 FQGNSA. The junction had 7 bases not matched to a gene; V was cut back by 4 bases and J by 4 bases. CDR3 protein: CASSSLGQGGETQYF. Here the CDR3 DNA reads TGTGCCAGCAGCTCCTTGGGACAGGGAGGAGAGACCCAGTACTTC.

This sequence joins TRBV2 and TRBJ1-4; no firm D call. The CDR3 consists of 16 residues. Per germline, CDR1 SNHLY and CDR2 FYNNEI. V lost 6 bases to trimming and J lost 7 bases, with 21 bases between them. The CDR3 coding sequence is TGTGCCAGCAGCTCGAAGGCGGGGTTCCAGAGTGAAAAACTGTTTTTT. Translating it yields CASSSKAGFQSEKLFF.

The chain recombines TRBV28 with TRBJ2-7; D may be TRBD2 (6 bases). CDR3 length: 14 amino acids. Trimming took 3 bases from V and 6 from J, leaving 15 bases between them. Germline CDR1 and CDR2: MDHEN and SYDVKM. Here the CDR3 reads CASSLAGGMREQYF. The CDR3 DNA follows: TGTGCCAGCAGTTTGGCTGGAGGGATGCGCGAGCAGTACTTC.

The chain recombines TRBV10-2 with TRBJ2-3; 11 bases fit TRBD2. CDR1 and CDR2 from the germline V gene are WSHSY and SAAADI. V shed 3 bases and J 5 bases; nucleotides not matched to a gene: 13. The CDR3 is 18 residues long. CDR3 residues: CASSEIGIAGGPLDTQYF. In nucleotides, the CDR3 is TGCGCCAGCAGTGAAATCGGGATAGCGGGGGGGCCTTTAGATACGCAGTATTTT.

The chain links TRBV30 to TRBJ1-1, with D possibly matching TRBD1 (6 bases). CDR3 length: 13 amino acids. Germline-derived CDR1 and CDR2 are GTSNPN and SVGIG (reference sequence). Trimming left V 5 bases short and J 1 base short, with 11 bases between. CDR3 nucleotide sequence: TGTGCCTGGGGTCAGGGGACGAACACTGAAGCTTTCTTT. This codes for CAWGQGTNTEAFF.

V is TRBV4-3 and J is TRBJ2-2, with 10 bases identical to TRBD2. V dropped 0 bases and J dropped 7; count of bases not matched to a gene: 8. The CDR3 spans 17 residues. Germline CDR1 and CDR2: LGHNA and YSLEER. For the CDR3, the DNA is TGCGCCAGCAGCCAAGATCGGACTAGCGGTTTCGGCGGGGAGCTGTTTTTT. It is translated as CASSQDRTSGFGGELFF.

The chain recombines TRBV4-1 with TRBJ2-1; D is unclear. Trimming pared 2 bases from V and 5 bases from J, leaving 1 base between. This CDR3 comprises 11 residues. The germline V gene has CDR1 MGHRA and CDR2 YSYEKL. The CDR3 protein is CASSQHNEQFF. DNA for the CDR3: TGCGCCAGCAGCCAACACAATGAGCAGTTCTTC.

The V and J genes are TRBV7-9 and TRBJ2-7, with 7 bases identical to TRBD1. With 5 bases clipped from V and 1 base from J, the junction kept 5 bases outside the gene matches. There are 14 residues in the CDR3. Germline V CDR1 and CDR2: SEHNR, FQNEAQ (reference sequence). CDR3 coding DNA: TGTGCCAGCAGCGGCCGGGACAGTTCCTACGAGCAGTACTTC. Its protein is CASSGRDSSYEQYF.

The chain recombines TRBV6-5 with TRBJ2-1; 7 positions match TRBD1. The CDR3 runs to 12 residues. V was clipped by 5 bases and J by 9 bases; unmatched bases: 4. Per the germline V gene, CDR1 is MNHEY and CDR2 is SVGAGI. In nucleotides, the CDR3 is TGTGCCAGCAGTGAGACAGGGACTGAGCAGTTCTTC. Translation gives CASSETGTEQFF.

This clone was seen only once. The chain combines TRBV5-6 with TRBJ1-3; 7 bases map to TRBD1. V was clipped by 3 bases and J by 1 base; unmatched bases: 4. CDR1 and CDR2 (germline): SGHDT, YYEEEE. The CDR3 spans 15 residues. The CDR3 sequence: CASSSDRESGNTIYF. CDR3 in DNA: TGTGCCAGCAGCTCCGACAGGGAATCTGGAAACACCATATATTTT.

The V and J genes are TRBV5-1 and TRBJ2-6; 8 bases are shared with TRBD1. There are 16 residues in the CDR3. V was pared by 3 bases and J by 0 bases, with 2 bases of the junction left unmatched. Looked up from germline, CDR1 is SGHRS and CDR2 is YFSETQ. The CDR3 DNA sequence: TGCGCCAGCAGCTCGGACAGGGACTCTGGGGCCAACGTCCTGACTTTC. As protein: CASSSDRDSGANVLTF.

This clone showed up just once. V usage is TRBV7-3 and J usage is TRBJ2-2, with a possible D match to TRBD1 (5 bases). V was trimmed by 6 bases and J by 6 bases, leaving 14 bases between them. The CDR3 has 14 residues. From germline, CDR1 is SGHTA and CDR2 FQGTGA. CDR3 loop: CASSLAGWAGELFF. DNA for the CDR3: TGTGCCAGCAGTCTGGCAGGGTGGGCCGGGGAGCTGTTTTTT. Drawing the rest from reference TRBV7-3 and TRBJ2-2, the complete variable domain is GAGVSQTPSNKVTEKGKYVELRCDPISGHTALYWYRQSLGQGPEFLIYFQGTGAADDSGLPNDRFFAVRPEGSVSTLKIQRTERGDSAVYLCASSLAGWAGELFFGEGSRLTVL.

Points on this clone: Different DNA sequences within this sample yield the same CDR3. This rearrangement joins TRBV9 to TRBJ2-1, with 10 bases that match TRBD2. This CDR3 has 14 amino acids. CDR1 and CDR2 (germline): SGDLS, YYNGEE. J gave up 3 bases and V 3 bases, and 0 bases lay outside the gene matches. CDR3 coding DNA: TGTGCCAGCAGCGGGACTAGCGGCTACAATGAGCAGTTCTTC. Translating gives CASSGTSGYNEQFF.

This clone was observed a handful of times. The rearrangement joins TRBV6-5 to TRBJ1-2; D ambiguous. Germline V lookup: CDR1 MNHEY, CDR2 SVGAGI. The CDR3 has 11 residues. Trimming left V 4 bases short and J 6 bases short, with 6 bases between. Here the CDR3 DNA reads TGTGCCAGCAGTTTTGGGGATGGCTACACCTTC. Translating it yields CASSFGDGYTF.

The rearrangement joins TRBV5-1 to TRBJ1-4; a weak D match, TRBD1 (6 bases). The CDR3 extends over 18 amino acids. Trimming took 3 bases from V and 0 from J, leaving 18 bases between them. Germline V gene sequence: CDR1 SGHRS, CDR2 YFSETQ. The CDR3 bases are TGCGCCAGCAGCTACATGGGGCCCGCAGGGGCAACTAATGAAAAACTGTTTTTT. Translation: CASSYMGPAGATNEKLFF.

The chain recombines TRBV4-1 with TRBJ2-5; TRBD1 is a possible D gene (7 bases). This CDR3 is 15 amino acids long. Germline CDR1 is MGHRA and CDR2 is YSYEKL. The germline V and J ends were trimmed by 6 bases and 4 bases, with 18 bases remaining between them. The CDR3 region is CASSPAEGAAETQYF. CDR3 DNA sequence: TGCGCCAGCAGTCCCGCGGAGGGGGCGGCAGAGACCCAGTACTTC.

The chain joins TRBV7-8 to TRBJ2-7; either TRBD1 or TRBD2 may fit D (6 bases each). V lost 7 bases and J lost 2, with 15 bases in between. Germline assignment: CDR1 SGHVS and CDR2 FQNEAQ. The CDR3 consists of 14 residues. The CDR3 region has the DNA TGTGCCAGCACGCCTGAGGGGGGCACCTACGAGCAGTACTTC. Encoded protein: CASTPEGGTYEQYF.

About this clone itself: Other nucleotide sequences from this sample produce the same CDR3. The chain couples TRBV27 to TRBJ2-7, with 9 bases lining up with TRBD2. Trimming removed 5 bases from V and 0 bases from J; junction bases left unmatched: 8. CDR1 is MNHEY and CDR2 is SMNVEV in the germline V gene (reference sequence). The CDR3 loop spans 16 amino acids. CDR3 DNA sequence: TGTGCCAGCAGTCCCTCCAGCGGGGGGCTCTCCTACGAGCAGTACTTC. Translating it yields CASSPSSGGLSYEQYF.

The CDR3, as DNA: TGTGCCAGCAGCTTAGTGGTTGGCTACGAGCAGTACTTC. It yields the protein CASSLVVGYEQYF. The chain employs TRBV7-9 and TRBJ2-7; no clear D gene. The CDR3 sequence is 13 residues long. Trimming pared 1 base from V and 3 bases from J, leaving 7 bases between. Germline CDR1 SEHNR, CDR2 FQNEAQ (reference sequence).

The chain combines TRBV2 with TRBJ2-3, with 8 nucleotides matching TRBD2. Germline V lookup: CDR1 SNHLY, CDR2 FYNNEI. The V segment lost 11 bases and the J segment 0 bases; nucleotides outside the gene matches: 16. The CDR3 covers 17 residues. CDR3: CALKGQAGVSSTDTQYF. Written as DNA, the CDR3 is TGTGCCCTCAAGGGCCAAGCGGGGGTTTCTAGCACAGATACGCAGTATTTT.

The CDR3 nucleotides are TGTGCCAGCAGTTTATCTAAGATGGCGGCCTTGAATGAGCAGTTCTTC. Translated, it gives CASSLSKMAALNEQFF. This chain joins TRBV28 and TRBJ2-1, with D unresolved. Trimming took off 1 base at V and 7 bases at J, with 17 bases between the two ends. The germline V gene encodes CDR1 MDHEN and CDR2 SYDVKM. The CDR3 extends over 16 amino acids.